These 9 T cell receptor beta chains share one sample of origin, sequenced in a study of cytomegalovirus exposure and HLA in healthy donors. The PCR employed 60 Vbeta primers together with 13 Jbeta primers. Here immunoSEQ multiplex PCR was the method, and the copy in TCRdb shows in-frame clones only, minus some. The table records about 220,000 clones, about 77% of them present only once. Sequencing input: PBMCs. The receptors were sampled from a woman aged 30 to 39 in good health and CMV-seronegative.

The chain uses TRBV19 and TRBJ1-1, with 7 bases that match TRBD1. The germline V gene encodes CDR1 LNHDA and CDR2 SQIVND (reference sequence). There are 14 residues in the CDR3. The J segment lost 5 bases and the V segment lost 7 bases, leaving 10 bases of the junction unmatched. The CDR3 nucleotides are TGTGCCAGTAAGGGGTTAGGGGGCTTAACTGAAGCTTTCTTT. This sequence encodes CASKGLGGLTEAFF.

A note on this clone: Mismatch with germline at one junction end may stem from a read error. This rearrangement joins TRBV7-9 to TRBJ1-6; D might be TRBD1 (6 bases). The CDR3 has 16 amino acids. Germline assignment: CDR1 SEHNR and CDR2 FQNEAQ (reference sequence). The CDR3 loop is CSSSSEGGNRNSPLHF. The CDR3, as DNA: TGTTCCAGCAGCTCAGAGGGGGGGAATAGGAATTCACCCCTCCACTTT.

V is TRBV7-6 and J is TRBJ2-7, with TRBD2 matching over 8 bases. CDR1 is SGHVS, CDR2 FNYEAQ, per germline. The CDR3 has 15 amino acids. Trimming took 5 bases from V and 5 from J; bases not matched to a gene: 11. CDR3 residues: CASSQRAGVPHEQYF. The CDR3 region has the DNA TGTGCCAGCAGCCAACGAGCGGGAGTCCCCCACGAGCAGTACTTC. Combining the CDR3 with reference TRBV7-6 and TRBJ2-7 gives the whole variable domain GAGVSQSPRYKVTKRGQDVALRCDPISGHVSLYWYRQALGQGPEFLTYFNYEAQQDKSGLPNDRFSAERPEGSISTLTIQRTEQRDSAMYRCASSQRAGVPHEQYFGPGTRLTVT.

The chain is built from TRBV4-1 and TRBJ2-1; 13 bases fit TRBD2. This CDR3 region has 18 residues. Germline V lookup: CDR1 MGHRA, CDR2 YSYEKL. With V trimmed by 3 bases and J by 6 bases, 11 bases remained unmatched. The CDR3 loop reads CASSQVPGLAGRGNEQFF. The DNA of the CDR3 is TGCGCCAGCAGCCAGGTACCGGGACTAGCGGGAAGGGGCAATGAGCAGTTCTTC.

V gene TRBV5-6 combines with J gene TRBJ1-3; D not resolved. Trimming stripped 1 base from V and 1 base from J, with 6 bases between. Per germline, CDR1 SGHDT and CDR2 YYEEEE. The CDR3 totals 14 residues. The CDR3 nucleotides read TGTGCCAGCAGCTTGCGGGAATCTGGAAACACCATATATTTT. Protein product: CASSLRESGNTIYF.

This clone turned up a few times. The chain employs TRBV9 and TRBJ2-3, with a possible D match to TRBD2 (5 bases). Germline V gene lookup returns CDR1 SGDLS and CDR2 YYNGEE. V lost 0 bases to trimming and J lost 0 bases, with 11 bases between them. This CDR3 contains 16 residues. The CDR3 region has the DNA TGTGCCAGCAGCGTAGAGGGAGACTCTAGCACAGATACGCAGTATTTT. Its protein is CASSVEGDSSTDTQYF.

The V gene is TRBV19, the J gene TRBJ1-2, with 7 bases aligning to TRBD1. The CDR3 runs to 14 residues. V was pared by 8 bases and J by 6 bases, with 12 bases of the junction left unmatched. Germline V gene lookup returns CDR1 LNHDA and CDR2 SQIVND (reference sequence). The CDR3 region has the DNA TGTGCCAGTGCCCCGGAGGGGGCGTTTGATGGCTACACCTTC. Amino acids: CASAPEGAFDGYTF. Full variable domain (rest looked up from reference TRBV19 and TRBJ1-2): DGGITQSPKYLFRKEGQNVTLSCEQNLNHDAMYWYRQDPGQGLRLIYYSQIVNDFQKGDIAEGYSVSREKKESFPLTVTSAQKNPTAFYLCASAPEGAFDGYTFGSGTRLTVV.

The chain links TRBV30 to TRBJ2-7; the D is unclear. The CDR3 sequence is 13 residues long. V was trimmed by 4 bases and J by 2 bases, leaving 12 bases between them. Germline CDR1 reads GTSNPN; CDR2 reads SVGIG (reference sequence). The CDR3 is CAWKSPPTYEQYF. The CDR3 bases are TGTGCCTGGAAGAGTCCCCCCACCTACGAGCAGTACTTC.

In this sample, this clone turned up a few times. The CDR3 protein is CASSSSGTGVPYGYTF. Written as DNA, the CDR3 is TGCGCCAGCAGCTCTTCCGGGACAGGGGTTCCCTATGGCTACACCTTC. The genes are TRBV4-1 and TRBJ1-2, with 10 bases matching TRBD1. Germline values: CDR1 MGHRA, CDR2 YSYEKL. The CDR3 has 16 amino acids. With 5 bases clipped from V and 4 bases from J, the junction kept 10 bases outside the gene matches.